This TCR beta chain was sequenced during a study of blood T cell repertoires in COVID-19. Germline CDR1 MDHEN, CDR2 SYDVKM. The CDR3 spans 15 residues. Between the trimmed V and J ends, which lost 5 bases and 4 bases, there was a span of 17 bases. This table comes from immunoSEQ multiplex PCR, and its TCRdb copy is limited to in-frame clones, with some not included. The sample includes 50,000 to 60,000 clones, 87% of them seen just once. What was sequenced was peripheral blood. The sequence came from a man between 40 and 49 years old with COVID-19, enrolled during active disease. The V call is TRBV28, the J call TRBJ1-1; D is undetermined. The CDR3 loop reads CASSPESRWSTEAFF. The CDR3 nucleotides read TGTGCCAGCAGTCCGGAATCAAGGTGGAGCACTGAAGCTTTCTTT.